Listed below are T cell receptor beta chains from one sample, sequenced in a study of patients and donors after allogeneic stem cell transplantation. Via MiXCR, TCRdb re-called the RT-PCR reads, giving one row per CDR3 protein. The sample holds about 160,000 distinct CDR3 sequences, nearly 25% seen once. The sequenced sample was blood, either unsorted or a sorted T cell fraction (not recorded which). The receptors here all came from a human donor who was either an allogeneic HSCT recipient or a stem cell or donor lymphocyte infusion donor (not recorded which). It is not recorded whose cells these are; they may come from a transplant donor. The CDR3 runs from the conserved cysteine through the conserved F or W. The order of the fields is V gene, J gene, clone size, D gene, CDR3 DNA, CDR3 protein. The D gene is left open where the match is weak. Clone sizes are given selectively: once, few, many, or a class where the clone is expanded.

TRBV29-1	TRBJ2-5	few	.	TGCAGCGGTGACGAGGGAGGAGAGACCCAGTACTTC	CSGDEGGETQYF
TRBV5-1	TRBJ2-3	.	TRBD2	TGCGCCAGCAGCGACCCTAGCGGGGGATACACAGATACGCAGTATTTT	CASSDPSGGYTDTQYF
TRBV12-3/TRBV12-4	TRBJ1-6	once	TRBD1	TGTGCCAGCAACCCGACAGGGCCCCTCTCACCCCTCCACTTT	CASNPTGPLSPLHF
TRBV5-6	TRBJ1-2	few	.	TGTGCCAGCAGCTTGCCTACAGTCTATGGCTACACCTTC	CASSLPTVYGYTF
TRBV2	TRBJ2-3	.	TRBD1	TGTGCCAGCAGGGGGGACAGCTTCCGCACAGATACGCAGTATTTT	CASRGDSFRTDTQYF
TRBV4-1	TRBJ1-1	.	TRBD1	TGCGCCAGCAGCCAAGACGACAGGGCGAACACTGAAGCTTTCTTT	CASSQDDRANTEAFF
TRBV6-1	TRBJ1-1	few	.	TGTGCCAGCTCGTATAGATCGGGCGACACTGAAGCTTTCTTT	CASSYRSGDTEAFF
TRBV29-1	TRBJ2-1	.	TRBD1	TGCAGCGTAGCGGGACAGGGGCCCAATGAGCAGTTCTTC	CSVAGQGPNEQFF
TRBV7-6	TRBJ1-3	few	.	TGTGCCAGCAGCCCCGGAGGGAGCTCTGGAAACACCATATATTTT	CASSPGGSSGNTIYF
TRBV10-2	TRBJ2-3	.	.	TGCGCCAGCAGGCAGGATCCTAGCACAGATACGCAGTATTTT	CASRQDPSTDTQYF
TRBV12-3/TRBV12-4	TRBJ2-7	.	.	TGTGCCAGCAGCCTCCGGATCTACGAGCAGTACTTC	CASSLRIYEQYF
TRBV6-2/TRBV6-3	TRBJ2-6	.	TRBD1	TGTGCCAGCGACAGGGATGGGGCCAACGTCCTGACTTTC	CASDRDGANVLTF
TRBV9	TRBJ2-2	few	.	TGTGCCAGCAGCGTACGTGGCACCGGGGAGCTGTTTTTT	CASSVRGTGELFF
TRBV5-6	TRBJ2-3	.	.	TGTGCCAGCAGCTCGCCGGGTAGGGGGACAGATACGCAGTATTTT	CASSSPGRGTDTQYF
TRBV7-9	TRBJ1-1	few	.	TGTGCCAGCAGCAAACAGGGGAACACTGAAGCTTTCTTT	CASSKQGNTEAFF
TRBV12-3/TRBV12-4	TRBJ1-2	few	.	TGTGCCAGCAGTTCCGGGGGCGACTCGGGCAGGGAAGACTATGGCTACACCTTC	CASSSGGDSGREDYGYTF
TRBV20-1	TRBJ1-2	.	TRBD1	TGCAGTTCCGCGACCCAGGGGGCTGATGGCTACACCTTC	CSSATQGADGYTF
TRBV12-3/TRBV12-4	TRBJ2-2	.	.	TGTGCCAGCAGTCAGCAGGGACCGTACACCGGGGAGCTGTTTTTT	CASSQQGPYTGELFF
TRBV20-1	TRBJ1-2	few	.	TGCAGTGCTAGAAATAAGGGCAACTATGGCTACACCTTC	CSARNKGNYGYTF
TRBV7-3	TRBJ2-2	many	.	TGTGCCAGCACCCCCAAGAACACCGGGGAGCTGTTTTTT	CASTPKNTGELFF
TRBV7-8	TRBJ2-5	.	.	TGTGCCAGCAGCTTGAGGGGAGTAGGGGGATATGAGACCCAGTACTTC	CASSLRGVGGYETQYF
TRBV4-1	TRBJ1-5	.	.	TGCGCCAGCAGCCCGGATCATGAGGCCAGTCCCAATCAGCCCCAGCATTTT	CASSPDHEASPNQPQHF
TRBV5-1	TRBJ2-1	.	TRBD2	TGTGCCAGCAGCCTACTAGCGGGGGACTACAATGAGCAGTTCTTC	CASSLLAGDYNEQFF
TRBV20-1	TRBJ1-5	few	TRBD1	TGCAGTGCTAGTGTTGGACAGGGGCCCCAGCATTTT	CSASVGQGPQHF
TRBV6-6	TRBJ1-6	few	.	TGTGCCAGCAACCAGGGCCCCAATGATAATTCACCCCTCCACTTT	CASNQGPNDNSPLHF
TRBV27	TRBJ2-7	few	TRBD1	TGTGCCAGCAGTTTATCCCCGGACAGGGTTGCCAACTACGAGCAGTACTTC	CASSLSPDRVANYEQYF
TRBV12-3/TRBV12-4	TRBJ1-5	few	.	TGTGCCAGCAGTTTCCTCGGTTATAGCAATCAGCCCCAGCATTTT	CASSFLGYSNQPQHF
TRBV9	TRBJ2-1	few	.	TGTGCCAGCAGCGAAGACCTTCGGGGGAAGGGGGAGTTCTTC	CASSEDLRGKGEFF
TRBV12-3/TRBV12-4	TRBJ1-1	.	.	TGTGCCAGCAGTTTATCGTTAGGGGCTGAAGCTTTCTTT	CASSLSLGAEAFF
TRBV5-1	TRBJ1-2	few	TRBD1	TGCGCCAGCAGCTTGGAGAATTTCGGCAGGGGGAGACGTGGCTACACCTTC	CASSLENFGRGRRGYTF
TRBV18	TRBJ2-7	once	TRBD1	TGTGCCAGCTCCCTTTCGACAGGGGACGAGCAGTACTTC	CASSLSTGDEQYF
TRBV5-1	TRBJ2-7	few	TRBD1	TGCGCCAGCAGCTTGTCAGGGGGTATAAACGAGCAGTACTTC	CASSLSGGINEQYF
TRBV20-1	TRBJ1-1	.	.	TGCAGTGCTAGAGGGGGGCCGGTCACTGAAGCTTTCTTT	CSARGGPVTEAFF
TRBV29-1	TRBJ1-4	.	.	TGCAGCGTTGAAGATCTGGGGGACCCTAATGAAAAACTGTTTTTT	CSVEDLGDPNEKLFF
TRBV6-1	TRBJ1-1	few	.	TGTGCCAGCAGTTCGAAAGGTTGGGGGGACACTGAAGCTTTCTTT	CASSSKGWGDTEAFF
TRBV5-1	TRBJ2-3	.	.	TGCGCCAGCAGCTTGGAACCGGGACGAGATACGCAGTATTTT	CASSLEPGRDTQYF
TRBV9	TRBJ2-2	.	.	TGTGCCAGCAGCGGGAGTTCAGGGCGGAACACCGGGGAGCTGTTTTTT	CASSGSSGRNTGELFF
TRBV10-3	TRBJ1-6	many	.	TGTGCCATCAGTGAGTCAGTTATACAGGGAGATTCACCCCTCCACTTT	CAISESVIQGDSPLHF
TRBV5-1	TRBJ1-3	few	.	TGCGCCAGCAGCTTAGACAGTAGAGACACCATATATTTT	CASSLDSRDTIYF
TRBV7-6	TRBJ2-2	.	TRBD1	TGTGCCAGCAGCGTAGGACAGGGGGCCACAGGGGAGCTGTTTTTT	CASSVGQGATGELFF
TRBV11-2	TRBJ1-1	.	.	TGTGCCAGCAGCTTAGAACGCGGCACTGAAGCTTTCTTT	CASSLERGTEAFF
TRBV12-3/TRBV12-4	TRBJ1-2	.	.	TGTGCCAGCAGTTTAGTTCCAGGGTATGGCTACACCTTC	CASSLVPGYGYTF
TRBV7-3	TRBJ2-1	once	TRBD1	TGTGCCAGCAGCTTAATTCCCGGGACAGTCTCCTACAATGAGCAGTTCTTC	CASSLIPGTVSYNEQFF
TRBV20-1	TRBJ1-6	few	.	TGCAGTGCTAGAAGCGCAATTGGGCAAAACCCTAATTCACCCCTCCACTTT	CSARSAIGQNPNSPLHF
TRBV6-5	TRBJ1-6	.	.	TGTGCCAGCAGGCCCGACAGGAGATATAATTCACCCCTCCACTTT	CASRPDRRYNSPLHF
TRBV20-1	TRBJ1-1	many	.	TGCAGTGCTAGTACCCCGATAGGGGCCGGTGAAGCTTTCTTT	CSASTPIGAGEAFF
TRBV12-3/TRBV12-4	TRBJ2-1	.	TRBD2	TGTGCCAGCAGCCGTAGCGGGAGCTGGGACAATGAGCAGTTCTTC	CASSRSGSWDNEQFF
TRBV12-3/TRBV12-4	TRBJ2-1	.	.	TGTGCCAGCAGTTTACCCCCATCGGGGTTTGAGCAGTTCTTC	CASSLPPSGFEQFF
TRBV12-3/TRBV12-4	TRBJ1-1	few	.	TGTGCCAGCAGTTATGTGACAGGTGAAGCTTTCTTT	CASSYVTGEAFF
TRBV7-2	TRBJ2-3	few	TRBD2	TGTGCCAGCAGCCAACCGGGAGGAAGAACTAGCACAGATACGCAGTATTTT	CASSQPGGRTSTDTQYF
TRBV6-2/TRBV6-3	TRBJ2-3	.	.	TGTGCCAGCAGTGACGAATTACAGGTCTTTAGCACAGATACGCAGTATTTT	CASSDELQVFSTDTQYF
TRBV21-1	TRBJ1-4	many	.	TGTGCCAGCAGCAAAGCTGGGGCAGGGAAGGCAACTAATGAAAAACTGTTTTTT	CASSKAGAGKATNEKLFF
TRBV5-8	TRBJ2-3	few	.	TGTGCCAGCCCTCCGAGCGGGCCCTCGTGGGATACGCAGTATTTT	CASPPSGPSWDTQYF
TRBV20-1	TRBJ2-1	.	TRBD2	TGCAGTGCTAGAAAGGCTAGCGGGAGTAGGGTGATAGATGAGCAGTTCTTC	CSARKASGSRVIDEQFF